A selection of T cell receptor beta chains follows, all from one sample in a study of blood T cell repertoires in COVID-19. Assay used: immunoSEQ multiplex PCR; TCRdb lists only in-frame clones, some missing. In the table there are approximately 140,000 clones, around four fifths of which are singletons. The sample consisted of peripheral blood. The receptors were gathered from a woman in her forties with active or convalescent COVID-19. CDR3s include the opening cysteine and the closing phenylalanine or tryptophan. D genes are given only for firm matches. Clone size is not always given. Where it is, it says once, few, many or a class for expanded clones.

J gene: TRBJ2-4
D gene: TRBD2
clone size: -
V gene: TRBV27
CDR3 protein: CASSRTSGGRAKNIQYF
CDR3 DNA: TGTGCCAGCAGCCGGACTAGCGGGGGGCGAGCCAAAAACATTCAGTACTTC

J gene: TRBJ2-7
D gene: TRBD2
clone size: -
V gene: TRBV6-1
CDR3 protein: CASSERLAGAGHEQYF
CDR3 DNA: TGTGCCAGCAGTGAACGGCTAGCGGGAGCAGGCCACGAGCAGTACTTC

J gene: TRBJ1-6
D gene: TRBD1
clone size: -
V gene: TRBV7-9
CDR3 protein: CASSSPGQSNSPLHF
CDR3 DNA: TGTGCCAGCAGCTCGCCGGGACAGAGTAATTCACCCCTCCACTTT

J gene: TRBJ1-1
D gene: -
clone size: -
V gene: TRBV10-3
CDR3 protein: CAISERDTRTEAFF
CDR3 DNA: TGTGCCATCAGTGAGCGGGATACGCGCACTGAAGCTTTCTTT

J gene: TRBJ2-7
D gene: TRBD1
clone size: -
V gene: TRBV28
CDR3 protein: CASSLPTTGYNPYEQYF
CDR3 DNA: TGTGCCAGCAGTTTGCCGACGACAGGGTACAACCCCTACGAGCAGTACTTC

J gene: TRBJ2-3
D gene: -
clone size: -
V gene: TRBV7-2
CDR3 protein: CASRPGSTDTQYF
CDR3 DNA: TGTGCCAGCAGACCGGGGTCTACAGATACGCAGTATTTT

J gene: TRBJ1-2
D gene: TRBD1
clone size: few
V gene: TRBV18
CDR3 protein: CASSPTGQGHPSGGYTF
CDR3 DNA: TGTGCCAGCTCACCTACGGGACAGGGTCATCCCTCAGGAGGCTACACCTTC

J gene: TRBJ2-7
D gene: -
clone size: -
V gene: TRBV7-2
CDR3 protein: CASSLVAGRDYEQYF
CDR3 DNA: TGTGCCAGCAGCCTCGTCGCCGGCAGGGACTACGAGCAGTACTTC

J gene: TRBJ1-5
D gene: -
clone size: -
V gene: TRBV3-1/TRBV3-2
CDR3 protein: CASSLGAGSNQPQHF
CDR3 DNA: TGTGCCAGCAGCCTAGGTGCGGGTAGCAATCAGCCCCAGCATTTT

J gene: TRBJ1-5
D gene: -
clone size: -
V gene: TRBV6-5
CDR3 protein: CASSYVRDQPQHF
CDR3 DNA: TGTGCCAGCAGTTACGTCAGGGATCAGCCCCAGCATTTT

J gene: TRBJ2-5
D gene: TRBD2
clone size: -
V gene: TRBV4-1
CDR3 protein: CASSQDPGVAGGGHQETQYF
CDR3 DNA: TGCGCCAGCAGCCAAGATCCCGGGGTAGCGGGAGGGGGGCATCAAGAGACCCAGTACTTC

J gene: TRBJ1-6
D gene: TRBD1
clone size: -
V gene: TRBV5-1
CDR3 protein: CASSTSLRQGTSYNSPLHF
CDR3 DNA: TGCGCCAGCAGCACCTCCCTCAGACAGGGAACCTCCTATAATTCACCCCTCCACTTT

J gene: TRBJ2-1
D gene: -
clone size: -
V gene: TRBV2
CDR3 protein: CASTSLGGRYNEQFF
CDR3 DNA: TGTGCCAGCACATCCCTGGGGGGACGGTACAATGAGCAGTTCTTC

J gene: TRBJ2-1
D gene: TRBD1
clone size: -
V gene: TRBV12-3/TRBV12-4
CDR3 protein: CASSFTGGEQFF
CDR3 DNA: TGTGCCAGCAGTTTTACAGGGGGCGAGCAGTTCTTC

J gene: TRBJ2-1
D gene: -
clone size: -
V gene: TRBV18
CDR3 protein: CASSPSGPTGNEQFF
CDR3 DNA: TGTGCCAGCTCACCTTCGGGTCCCACGGGTAATGAGCAGTTCTTC

J gene: TRBJ1-4
D gene: -
clone size: -
V gene: TRBV5-1
CDR3 protein: CASSLGGGGEKLFF
CDR3 DNA: TGCGCCAGCAGCTTGGGAGGGGGTGGTGAAAAACTGTTTTTT

J gene: TRBJ1-5
D gene: -
clone size: -
V gene: TRBV28
CDR3 protein: CASHKAAGLSQPQHF
CDR3 DNA: TGTGCCAGCCATAAAGCAGCAGGATTAAGTCAGCCCCAGCATTTT

J gene: TRBJ1-6
D gene: -
clone size: few
V gene: TRBV30
CDR3 protein: CAWSKADLYNSPLHF
CDR3 DNA: TGTGCCTGGAGTAAGGCGGATCTCTATAATTCACCCCTCCACTTT

J gene: TRBJ1-3
D gene: -
clone size: -
V gene: TRBV30
CDR3 protein: CAEGLSGNTIYF
CDR3 DNA: TGTGCCGAGGGTTTATCTGGAAACACCATATATTTT

J gene: TRBJ2-2
D gene: -
clone size: -
V gene: TRBV24-1
CDR3 protein: CATSDRGGINTGELFF
CDR3 DNA: TGTGCCACCAGTGATCGGGGCGGGATTAACACCGGGGAGCTGTTTTTT

J gene: TRBJ2-1
D gene: TRBD1
clone size: -
V gene: TRBV13
CDR3 protein: CASSPTTGPHPNEQFF
CDR3 DNA: TGTGCCAGCAGCCCAACGACAGGGCCCCACCCCAATGAGCAGTTCTTC